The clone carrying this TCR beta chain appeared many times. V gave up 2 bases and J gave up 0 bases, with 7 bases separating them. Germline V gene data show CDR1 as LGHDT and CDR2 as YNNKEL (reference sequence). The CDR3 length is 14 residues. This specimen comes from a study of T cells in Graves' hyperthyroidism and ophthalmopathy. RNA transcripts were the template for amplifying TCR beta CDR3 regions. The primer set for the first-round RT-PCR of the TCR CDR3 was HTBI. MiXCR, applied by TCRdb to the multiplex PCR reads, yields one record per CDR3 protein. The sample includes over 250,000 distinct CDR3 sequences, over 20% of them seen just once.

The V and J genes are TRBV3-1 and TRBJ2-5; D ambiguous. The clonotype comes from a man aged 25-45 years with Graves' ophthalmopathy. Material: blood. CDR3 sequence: CASSQSPYQETQYF. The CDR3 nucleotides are TGTGCCAGCAGCCAATCCCCGTACCAAGAGACCCAGTACTTC.